Each of the 22 T cell receptor beta chains below was sequenced from the same sample in a study of CD4 T cells in relation to SARS-CoV-2 and coronaviruses. Profiling relied on immunoSEQ multiplex PCR, and the TCRdb table lists in-frame clones only, not all of them. The data contain just over 25,000 clones, roughly 80% of them singletons. The unexposed donors gave CD4+ T cells in 2011-2018, prior to COVID-19. CD4+ T cells were isolated from the cells after about nine days of culture. These receptors have no identified antigens. The material sequenced was CD4+ T cells from PBMCs, cultured in vitro. The receptors here all came from a human donor in good health.

The chain is built from TRBV7-2 and TRBJ2-3; D may correspond to TRBD1 or TRBD2 (5 bases each). The CDR3 length is 14 residues. Germline lookup yields CDR1 SGHTA and CDR2 FQGNSA. The V gene lost 2 bases and the J gene lost 6 bases, with 12 bases spanning the gap. CDR3: CASSLLGTDDTQYF. CDR3 coding DNA: TGTGCCAGCAGCTTATTGGGGACCGATGATACGCAGTATTTT.

V gene TRBV10-3 combines with J gene TRBJ2-3; D is uncertain. V lost 2 bases and J 0 bases, leaving 12 bases between the germline ends. Germline CDR1 is ENHRY and CDR2 is SYGVKD. The CDR3 length is 16 residues. This CDR3 reads CAISEGSSISTDTQYF. DNA of the CDR3: TGTGCCATCAGTGAGGGGTCTTCCATTAGCACAGATACGCAGTATTTT.

The table lists this clone with a few counts. V is TRBV7-9 and J is TRBJ2-3, with TRBD2 identical over 11 bases. The junction had 0 bases not matched to a gene; V was cut back by 4 bases and J by 3 bases. CDR3 length: 14 residues. Germline-derived CDR1 and CDR2 are SEHNR and FQNEAQ (reference sequence). CDR3 amino acids: CASSWTSGTDTQYF. The CDR3 bases are TGTGCCAGCAGCTGGACTAGCGGGACAGATACGCAGTATTTT.

This clone was seen a handful of times. The rearrangement joins TRBV7-2 to TRBJ2-7, with D possibly matching TRBD2 (5 bases). Per germline, CDR1 SGHTA and CDR2 FQGNSA. Trimming removed 1 base from V and 0 bases from J, with 10 bases in between. CDR3 size: 15 residues. The CDR3: CASSLGEGSSYEQYF. Written as DNA, the CDR3 is TGTGCCAGCAGCTTAGGAGAGGGTAGCTCCTACGAGCAGTACTTC. The full variable domain, with the rest looked up from reference TRBV7-2 and TRBJ2-7, is GAGVSQSPSNKVTEKGKDVELRCDPISGHTALYWYRQSLGQGLEFLIYFQGNSAPDKSGLPSDRFSAERTGGSVSTLTIQRTQQEDSAVYLCASSLGEGSSYEQYFGPGTRLTVT.

The chain combines TRBV6-2 or TRBV6-3 with TRBJ1-2; possibly TRBD1 for D (5 bases). V lost 0 bases and J 8 bases, leaving 13 bases between the germline ends. CDR1 and CDR2 (germline): MNHEY, SVGEGT. The CDR3 is 14 amino acids. CDR3 nucleotides: TGTGCCAGCAGTTACTCGCGGCAGGGCGGCGGCTACACCTTC. It codes for CASSYSRQGGGYTF.

The genes are TRBV7-2 and TRBJ1-3; no reliable D call. V gave up 1 base and J gave up 7 bases, with 11 bases separating them. CDR3 length: 14 amino acids. The germline gives CDR1 SGHTA, CDR2 FQGNSA. The CDR3 spells CASSLDAVRNTIYF. The CDR3 nucleotides are TGTGCCAGCAGCTTAGATGCAGTTCGGAACACCATATATTTT. The full variable domain, its missing parts supplied by reference TRBV7-2 and TRBJ1-3, is GAGVSQSPSNKVTEKGKDVELRCDPISGHTALYWYRQSLGQGLEFLIYFQGNSAPDKSGLPSDRFSAERTGGSVSTLTIQRTQQEDSAVYLCASSLDAVRNTIYFGEGSWLTVV.

This clone is medium-sized in the sample. This sequence joins TRBV4-2 and TRBJ1-4; D may be TRBD1 (6 bases). Trimming left V 0 bases short and J 5 bases short, with 10 bases between. The CDR3 has 15 residues. CDR1 is LGHNA and CDR2 is YNFKEQ in the germline V gene. CDR3 nucleotides: TGTGCCAGCAGCCAAGATCGGGGGGCAAATGAAAAACTGTTTTTT. Its protein is CASSQDRGANEKLFF.

This clone was recorded only once. The genes are TRBV25-1 and TRBJ2-7; 8 bases align to TRBD1. The germline V gene has CDR1 MGHDK and CDR2 SYGVNS. The ends lost 6 bases at V and 3 bases at J; junction bases unmatched: 7. The CDR3 sequence is 14 residues long. The CDR3 DNA reads TGTGCCAGCAGAGGACAGGGTGGGAGCTACGAGCAGTACTTC. This translates into CASRGQGGSYEQYF.

The chain has TRBV30 and TRBJ2-3; D is perhaps TRBD2 (5 bases). The V gene lost 7 bases and the J gene lost 1 base, with 12 bases spanning the gap. The CDR3 length is 13 residues. Germline CDR1 and CDR2: GTSNPN and SVGIG (reference sequence). The DNA of the CDR3 is TGTGCCTTCCAGAGGGCCCGCACAGATACGCAGTATTTT. It specifies CAFQRARTDTQYF.

The V and J genes are TRBV7-2 and TRBJ2-7, with D perhaps TRBD1 (5 bases). The germline V gene has CDR1 SGHTA and CDR2 FQGNSA. V lost 4 bases and J lost 6, with 16 bases in between. The CDR3 is made up of 14 amino acids. CDR3 loop: CASSSQGSRGEQYF. CDR3 coding DNA: TGTGCCAGCAGCTCCCAGGGTAGTCGAGGCGAGCAGTACTTC.

The chain carries TRBV6-1 and TRBJ2-2; no reliable D call. The CDR3 totals 15 residues. With 3 bases removed from V and 3 bases from J, the gap between germline ends came to 11 bases. Germline V gives CDR1 MNHNS, CDR2 SASEGT. CDR3 sequence (DNA): TGTGCCAGCAGTGAGGGTAGGCCGCACACCGGGGAGCTGTTTTTT. Amino acid sequence: CASSEGRPHTGELFF.

This chain connects TRBV2 to TRBJ2-5, with 7 bases matching TRBD1. Germline lookup yields CDR1 SNHLY and CDR2 FYNNEI. V shed 0 bases, J shed 7 bases, and the junction held 5 bases outside the gene matches. This CDR3 contains 14 residues. The CDR3 nucleotides are TGTGCCAGCAGTGAAGCGCGAGGGGGCGCGACCCAGTACTTC. Translation: CASSEARGGATQYF.

The chain links TRBV19 to TRBJ1-4, with 10 nucleotides matching TRBD1. In germline, CDR1 is LNHDA, CDR2 SQIVND (reference sequence). After removal of 6 bases from V and 4 bases from J, the junction contained 11 bases not matched to a gene. The CDR3 spans 17 residues. This CDR3 is CASSPLGWTGGNEKLFF. The DNA of the CDR3 is TGTGCCAGTAGCCCACTAGGGTGGACAGGGGGTAATGAAAAACTGTTTTTT. The full variable domain, completed using reference TRBV19 and TRBJ1-4, is DGGITQSPKYLFRKEGQNVTLSCEQNLNHDAMYWYRQDPGQGLRLIYYSQIVNDFQKGDIAEGYSVSREKKESFPLTVTSAQKNPTAFYLCASSPLGWTGGNEKLFFGSGTQLSVL.

The rearrangement links TRBV9 to TRBJ2-3; no clear D. The ends were cut back, 1 base at V and 2 bases at J, with 8 bases in the middle. Germline V lookup: CDR1 SGDLS, CDR2 YYNGEE. The CDR3 loop spans 14 amino acids. CDR3 sequence reads: CASSVSHYTDTQYF. In DNA form, the CDR3 reads TGTGCCAGCAGCGTATCCCATTACACAGATACGCAGTATTTT. Full variable domain (remainder filled in from reference TRBV9 and TRBJ2-3): DSGVTQTPKHLITATGQRVTLRCSPRSGDLSVYWYQQSLDQGLQFLIQYYNGEERAKGNILERFSAQQFPDLHSELNLSSLELGDSALYFCASSVSHYTDTQYFGPGTRLTVL.

The chain's CDR3 is CASSWAGAYEQYF. CDR3 DNA sequence: TGTGCCAGCAGCTGGGCAGGGGCGTACGAGCAGTACTTC. The V and J genes are TRBV5-4 and TRBJ2-7; TRBD1 is a possible D gene (6 bases). From germline, CDR1 is SGHNT and CDR2 YYREEE (reference sequence). The CDR3 is made up of 13 amino acids. Trimming pared 3 bases from V and 4 bases from J, leaving 11 bases between.

The J gene is TRBJ1-4, the V gene TRBV4-1; D uncertain. This CDR3 is built from 16 residues. Germline V gene data show CDR1 as MGHRA and CDR2 as YSYEKL. The ends were cut back, 1 base at V and 4 bases at J, with 13 bases in the middle. The CDR3 loop is CASSQGTLGVNEKLFF. The CDR3, as DNA: TGCGCCAGCAGCCAAGGGACTCTGGGAGTTAATGAAAAACTGTTTTTT.

The chain has TRBV19 and TRBJ1-5; 11 bases line up with TRBD1. CDR1 is LNHDA and CDR2 is SQIVND in the germline V gene (reference sequence). CDR3 length equals 17 residues. J lost 2 bases, V lost 5 bases, and 8 bases had no gene match. The CDR3 protein is CASSVLPGQGGNQPQHF. The CDR3 bases are TGTGCCAGTAGTGTTTTACCGGGACAGGGGGGCAATCAGCCCCAGCATTTT.

CDR3 region: CASSVEGPNSGNTIYF. The CDR3 DNA reads as TGTGCCAGCAGCGTAGAAGGCCCAAACTCTGGAAACACCATATATTTT. The chain employs TRBV9 and TRBJ1-3; D remains ambiguous. Trimming pared 0 bases from V and 0 bases from J, leaving 10 bases between. Germline values: CDR1 SGDLS, CDR2 YYNGEE. This CDR3 has 16 residues.

V usage is TRBV4-3 and J usage is TRBJ2-5; perhaps D is TRBD1 or TRBD2 (5 bases each). V shed 0 bases and J shed 4 bases, with 9 bases lying between them. CDR3 length equals 14 residues. CDR1 and CDR2 from the germline V gene are LGHNA and YSLEER. For the CDR3, the DNA is TGCGCCAGCAGCCAAGATGGTGGGGGAGAGACCCAGTACTTC. Amino acid sequence: CASSQDGGGETQYF.

V and J are TRBV6-4 and TRBJ1-4; D ambiguous. CDR1 is MRHNA, CDR2 SNTAGT, per germline. The CDR3 extends over 17 amino acids. Trimming removed 0 bases from V and 4 bases from J, with 15 bases in between. CDR3 sequence: CASSDSKRDRCNEKLFF. The CDR3 DNA follows: TGTGCCAGCAGTGACTCGAAACGGGATCGGTGTAATGAAAAACTGTTTTTT.

V is TRBV11-2 and J is TRBJ1-2; 8 bases agree with TRBD1. Germline V gene data show CDR1 as SGHAT and CDR2 as FQNNGV. The CDR3 is made up of 15 amino acids. J was trimmed by 8 bases and V by 1 base; bases with no gene match: 9. CDR3 DNA: TGTGCCAGCAGCTTAGGACTTCGCAGGGGGCAAGGCTACACCTTC. Translating gives CASSLGLRRGQGYTF. The variable domain in full, completed from reference TRBV11-2 and TRBJ1-2, reads EAGVAQSPRYKIIEKRQSVAFWCNPISGHATLYWYQQILGQGPKLLIQFQNNGVVDDSQLPKDRFSAERLKGVDSTLKIQPAKLEDSAVYLCASSLGLRRGQGYTFGSGTRLTVV.

The V call is TRBV7-8, the J call TRBJ2-6; maybe TRBD1 (6 bases). Germline loops: CDR1 SGHVS, CDR2 FQNEAQ. Trimming pared 5 bases from V and 2 bases from J, leaving 16 bases between. This CDR3 comprises 17 residues. The CDR3 DNA is TGTGCCAGCAGCCCACCGCAGGGGATCGCTGGGGCCAACGTCCTGACTTTC. Its protein product is CASSPPQGIAGANVLTF.